Presented here are 24 T cell receptor beta chains from one specimen sequenced in a study of cytomegalovirus exposure and HLA in healthy donors. The PCR ran on 60 Vbeta and 13 Jbeta primers. Using immunoSEQ multiplex PCR, the repertoire was profiled, and TCRdb retains in-frame clones only, with some absent. The table includes 100,000 to 150,000 clones, roughly 74% detected once. Sequenced sample: PBMCs. These receptors originate from a woman between 50 and 59 years old in good health and CMV-seropositive.

The chain has TRBV5-4 and TRBJ2-7; 11 bases agree with TRBD1. J was trimmed by 4 bases and V by 4 bases; bases with no gene match: 10. Germline values: CDR1 SGHNT, CDR2 YYREEE (reference sequence). The CDR3 sequence is 16 residues long. CDR3 amino acids: CASSRDPGTGGYEQYF. In DNA, the CDR3 is TGTGCCAGCAGCCGGGACCCCGGGACAGGGGGGTACGAGCAGTACTTC.

V gene TRBV7-2 combines with J gene TRBJ1-5; 7 bases line up with TRBD1. V dropped 5 bases and J dropped 2; count of bases not matched to a gene: 3. Germline CDR1 and CDR2: SGHTA and FQGNSA. CDR3 size: 14 residues. This CDR3 is CASSPGGRNQPQHF. CDR3 coding DNA: TGTGCCAGCAGCCCAGGGGGACGCAATCAGCCCCAGCATTTT. The full variable domain, its missing parts supplied by reference TRBV7-2 and TRBJ1-5, is GAGVSQSPSNKVTEKGKDVELRCDPISGHTALYWYRQSLGQGLEFLIYFQGNSAPDKSGLPSDRFSAERTGGSVSTLTIQRTQQEDSAVYLCASSPGGRNQPQHFGDGTRLSIL.

This clone has more than one count but fewer than ten. The chain carries TRBV10-3 and TRBJ1-1, with D possibly being TRBD1 (5 bases). Germline CDR1 reads ENHRY; CDR2 reads SYGVKD. The V and J ends lost 9 bases and 7 bases respectively, with 15 bases between them. The CDR3 runs 12 residues. The DNA of the CDR3 is TGTGCCATAGCAGCGGGGCTAGGTGAAGCTTTCTTT. Amino acid sequence: CAIAAGLGEAFF.

This clone was seen only once. The gene calls are TRBV29-1 and TRBJ1-1, with D possibly being TRBD1 (6 bases). Germline V gene data show CDR1 as SQVTM and CDR2 as ANQGSEA. The germline V and J ends were trimmed by 6 bases and 1 base, with 18 bases remaining between them. This CDR3 spans 15 amino acids. CDR3 sequence: CSVPKGGASNTEAFF. Written as DNA, the CDR3 is TGCAGCGTCCCAAAGGGGGGGGCATCGAACACTGAAGCTTTCTTT.

CDR3: CASSEGGVFGGYTF. CDR3 nucleotide sequence: TGTGCCAGCAGTGAAGGGGGGGTTTTTGGTGGCTACACCTTC. This chain uses TRBV2 with TRBJ1-2, with D maybe TRBD1 (5 bases). Deletions cut 1 base from V and 7 bases from J, with 13 bases between. The germline V gene encodes CDR1 SNHLY and CDR2 FYNNEI. This CDR3 region has 14 residues.

In this sample, this clone turned up a few times. The chain joins TRBV5-6 to TRBJ2-3; TRBD2 matches at 10 bases. CDR1 and CDR2 (germline): SGHDT, YYEEEE. CDR3 length: 18 amino acids. Germline trimming cut 4 bases from V and 1 base from J; bases unmatched to any gene: 12. The CDR3 bases are TGTGCCAGCAGCCAAATGAACTCCGGGACTAGCGGCACAGATACGCAGTATTTT. Translating gives CASSQMNSGTSGTDTQYF.

The chain employs TRBV30 and TRBJ2-7, with D perhaps TRBD1 (6 bases). Germline V CDR1 and CDR2: GTSNPN, SVGIG (reference sequence). V lost 7 bases and J lost 7, with 14 bases in between. The CDR3 runs 11 residues. CDR3 sequence reads: CAFHREREQYF. CDR3 in DNA: TGTGCCTTCCACAGGGAGCGGGAGCAGTACTTC. The entire variable domain, with the rest obtained from reference TRBV30 and TRBJ2-7, is as follows: SQTIHQWPATLVQPVGSPLSLECTVEGTSNPNLYWYRQAAGRGLQLLFYSVGIGQISSEVPQNLSASRPQDRQFILSSKKLLLSDSGFYLCAFHREREQYFGPGTRLTVT.

The chain joins TRBV7-6 to TRBJ2-3, with TRBD1 identical over 7 bases. CDR1 and CDR2 from the germline V gene are SGHVS and FNYEAQ. V lost 5 bases, J lost 4 bases, and 15 bases stayed unmatched. The CDR3 has 17 residues. The CDR3 DNA reads TGTGCCAGCAGCCGACCCAACAGGGGTGGTGGCGCAGATACGCAGTATTTT. It encodes CASSRPNRGGGADTQYF. Complete variable domain (other parts from reference TRBV7-6 and TRBJ2-3): GAGVSQSPRYKVTKRGQDVALRCDPISGHVSLYWYRQALGQGPEFLTYFNYEAQQDKSGLPNDRFSAERPEGSISTLTIQRTEQRDSAMYRCASSRPNRGGGADTQYFGPGTRLTVL.

J is TRBJ1-6 and V is TRBV19; D gene uncertain. Trimming took 3 bases from V and 8 from J, leaving 5 bases between them. Germline lookup yields CDR1 LNHDA and CDR2 SQIVND (reference sequence). This CDR3 spans 12 amino acids. The CDR3 DNA reads as TGTGCCAGTAGTATGAGAGATTCACCCCTCCACTTT. Amino acids: CASSMRDSPLHF.

This clone occurred a few times. V is TRBV5-8 and J is TRBJ1-1; D is perhaps TRBD1 (6 bases). Germline-derived CDR1 and CDR2 are SGHTS and YDEGEE. Trimming pared 4 bases from V and 0 bases from J, leaving 10 bases between. The CDR3 totals 14 residues. The CDR3 sequence is CASSPGDLNTEAFF. The CDR3 nucleotides are TGTGCCAGCAGCCCAGGGGATCTGAACACTGAAGCTTTCTTT.

V usage is TRBV19 and J usage is TRBJ2-1; 10 bases match TRBD1. The germline V gene has CDR1 LNHDA and CDR2 SQIVND (reference sequence). The CDR3 consists of 18 residues. J was trimmed by 7 bases and V by 3 bases; bases with no gene match: 15. CDR3 amino acids: CASSIRGQGIPGRNEQFF. In DNA form, the CDR3 reads TGTGCCAGTAGTATCAGGGGACAGGGGATCCCAGGTAGGAATGAGCAGTTCTTC.

The genes are TRBV12-5 and TRBJ2-4; D is undetermined. CDR3 length equals 14 residues. Per germline, CDR1 LGHNT and CDR2 FRNRAP. Between the trimmed V and J ends, which lost 1 base and 8 bases, there was a span of 12 bases. The DNA for the CDR3 is TGTGCTAGTGGTTTGGGACCGGCGGCAGACATTCAGTACTTC. This sequence encodes CASGLGPAADIQYF.

This chain joins TRBV5-4 and TRBJ2-7; the D gene is possibly TRBD1 (5 bases). V lost 0 bases and J lost 5, with 21 bases in between. This CDR3 region has 17 residues. CDR1 is SGHNT and CDR2 is YYREEE in the germline V gene (reference sequence). CDR3 region: CASSLGSPGQGINEQYF. The DNA for the CDR3 is TGTGCCAGCAGCTTGGGTTCCCCCGGGCAGGGTATCAACGAGCAGTACTTC.

The rearrangement links TRBV6-5 to TRBJ2-2; 8 bases fit TRBD1. Trimming at V came to 2 bases and at J to 4 bases, leaving 0 bases not matched to a gene. This CDR3 is built from 14 residues. Germline V gene sequence: CDR1 MNHEY, CDR2 SVGAGI. This CDR3 reads CASSYQGATGELFF. For the CDR3, the DNA is TGTGCCAGCAGTTACCAGGGGGCCACCGGGGAGCTGTTTTTT.

This clone was observed a single time. The gene calls are TRBV11-2 and TRBJ2-5; D not resolved. The CDR3 is 13 amino acids. Trimming removed 1 base from V and 5 bases from J, with 8 bases in between. Germline CDR1 SGHAT, CDR2 FQNNGV. The CDR3 nucleotides read TGTGCCAGCAGCTTAGTCCCCCATGAGACCCAGTACTTC. Protein sequence: CASSLVPHETQYF.

The chain is built from TRBV9 and TRBJ2-3; 10 bases fit TRBD2. CDR1 SGDLS and CDR2 YYNGEE come from the germline V gene. There are 16 residues in the CDR3. After removal of 0 bases from V and 2 bases from J, the junction contained 3 bases not matched to a gene. The CDR3 loop is CASSVDLAGATDTQYF. The CDR3 DNA sequence: TGTGCCAGCAGCGTAGACCTAGCGGGGGCCACAGATACGCAGTATTTT.

The chain carries TRBV19 and TRBJ1-3; D is perhaps TRBD1 (6 bases). Germline V gene data show CDR1 as LNHDA and CDR2 as SQIVND (reference sequence). This CDR3 region has 12 residues. Trimming removed 9 bases from V and 4 bases from J, with 10 bases in between. The CDR3 loop reads CASWDIGNTIYF. The CDR3 nucleotides are TGTGCCAGCTGGGACATCGGAAACACCATATATTTT.

V is TRBV7-7 and J is TRBJ2-5, with 9 bases fitting TRBD1. The trim removed 4 bases at V and 5 bases at J, leaving 5 bases unmatched. Germline lookup yields CDR1 SSHAT and CDR2 FNYEAQ (reference sequence). The CDR3 runs 14 residues. The CDR3 is CASSSRQGEETQYF. CDR3 sequence (DNA): TGTGCCAGCAGCTCGAGACAGGGGGAGGAGACCCAGTACTTC.

The rearrangement joins TRBV7-7 to TRBJ2-3; 9 bases match TRBD2. CDR1 and CDR2 (germline): SSHAT, FNYEAQ (reference sequence). Trimming at V came to 1 base and at J to 1 base, leaving 0 bases not matched to a gene. The CDR3 length is 15 residues. The CDR3 is CASSLGLAGTDTQYF. In DNA form, the CDR3 reads TGTGCCAGCAGCTTAGGACTAGCGGGCACAGATACGCAGTATTTT.

This clone was recorded only once. The CDR3 is CASRAGSKMSYEQYF. CDR3 sequence (DNA): TGTGCCAGCAGAGCAGGGTCAAAGATGTCCTACGAGCAGTACTTC. The chain combines TRBV6-6 with TRBJ2-7, with D possibly matching TRBD1 (5 bases). The CDR3 totals 15 residues. V gave up 6 bases and J gave up 1 base, with 16 bases separating them. In germline, CDR1 is MNHNY, CDR2 SVGAGI (reference sequence).

The chain employs TRBV6-6 and TRBJ2-5; 7 nucleotides align to TRBD2. The V segment lost 10 bases and the J segment 2 bases; nucleotides outside the gene matches: 4. CDR1 MNHNY and CDR2 SVGAGI come from the germline V gene (reference sequence). The CDR3 has 12 residues. CDR3 sequence (DNA): TGTGCCACGGGGAGGGATCAAGAGACCCAGTACTTC. It is translated as CATGRDQETQYF.

This clone was detected a few times. The chain recombines TRBV5-1 with TRBJ2-2, with TRBD1 as a possible D gene (5 bases). Germline V gene data show CDR1 as SGHRS and CDR2 as YFSETQ. CDR3 length equals 16 residues. The V gene lost 5 bases and the J gene lost 6 bases, with 20 bases spanning the gap. The CDR3 sequence: CASSGAGLLVSGELFF. For the CDR3, the DNA is TGCGCCAGCAGTGGGGCAGGGCTCTTGGTCTCCGGGGAGCTGTTTTTT.

The genes are TRBV6-1 and TRBJ1-5; possibly TRBD1 for D (6 bases). This CDR3 is 15 amino acids long. V shed 6 bases and J shed 0 bases, with 12 bases lying between them. From germline, CDR1 is MNHNS and CDR2 SASEGT. The CDR3, as DNA: TGTGCCAGCAGGGGGGGGACAAATAGCAATCAGCCCCAGCATTTT. Its protein product is CASRGGTNSNQPQHF.

The chain joins TRBV5-1 to TRBJ1-5; tentatively, D is TRBD1 (5 bases). The CDR3 covers 15 residues. Trimming took off 0 bases at V and 5 bases at J, with 12 bases between the two ends. The V gene's germline CDR1 is SGHRS and CDR2 YFSETQ. The chain's CDR3 is CASSLGGGPDQPQHF. In DNA form, the CDR3 reads TGCGCCAGCAGCTTGGGCGGGGGACCTGATCAGCCCCAGCATTTT.